This TCR beta chain originates from a study of blood T cell repertoires in COVID-19 (dated by TCRdb to 2018 to 2020). In terms of the full investigation: Samples from collaborators originated in the United States, Italy and Spain and spanned both the acute and convalescent phases of COVID-19. The samples were drawn from two sources: the first 160 participants of the ongoing ImmuneRACE study, and approximately 1,300 subjects contributed by 6 global collaborators. Subjects who had been exposed to COVID-19, were actively infected with it, or had recovered from it provided the deeply sampled blood TCRbeta repertoires that made up the dataset. Sample metadata almost always included a de-identified subject ID, COVID-19 status, age in years and sex. Where available, HLA class I and class II types were taken from metadata supplied by the sample provider and were not determined by assay-based typing. The repertoires were made available in a free public database intended to serve as a resource for research on the immune response to SARS-CoV-2. The prospective study material was composed of cDNA or gDNA derived from T cells, B-cell-depleted T cells, or PBMCs. Points the paper makes about the study in general: The quantity of clinical and demographic metadata differed by source and by participant and was supplied without curation.

The trim is 6 bases for V and 14 bases for J, with a gap of 25 bases between the germline ends. From cysteine to phenylalanine, the CDR3 is 14 amino acids long. The entry retains the CDR3 DNA only, 42 bases that are in frame from base 1. Per the germline V gene, SNHLY is the CDR1 and FYNNEI is the CDR2. Points on this clone: Its antigen is currently not known. Base qualities were left out, and no much larger clone turns up one base away.

TCRbeta CDR3 regions were amplified from genomic DNA by means of the immunoSEQ Assay, a bias-controlled multiplex PCR. The authors' pipeline ran thus. The number of nucleated cells in each sample was estimated by amplification of reference gene primers within the assay. To quantify the absolute abundance of each unique TCRbeta CDR3 rearrangement, sequence reads were collapsed and filtered. For each sample, productive Simpson clonality was calculated as the square root of Simpson's diversity index across productive rearrangements. This is the immuneACCESS table as TCRdb keeps it, with only in-frame sequences that have V and J called. A part of the clones is gone; compared with another copy, unresolved V genes explain less than half, and the rest is unexplained. V, J and clone size reflect that table, while D and trimming were determined from the DNA. The sample records about 97,000 clones, roughly four fifths of which are singletons. The ten largest clones add up to about 10% of the sample.

Each collaborating institution followed its own protocols to collect whole blood in K2EDTA tubes. Collaborator samples were shipped for TCRbeta analysis as frozen whole blood, isolated PBMCs, or DNA extracted from either sample type. The specimen sequenced was peripheral blood. Recombination joined TRBV2 with TRBJ1-2; TRBD1 could be the D gene, as 5 bases match. The source of this sequence is a middle-aged man with active or convalescent COVID-19. This receptor has the CDR3 CASSIDGRGRLLTF. The sequenced DNA is TGTGCCAGCAGCATCGACGGGAGGGGCAGGCTCCTAACCTTC.